The T cell receptor (beta chain) under discussion was sequenced for a study of shared clonotypes between healthy human individuals (dated by TCRdb to about 2020). Study-level background: A couple of women and a few men aged 18 to 49 years were included in the cohort. To increase sequencing depth and limit assay-specific biases, TCR repertoire library preparation and sequencing were carried out by different laboratories using diverse techniques. Each donor's leukapheresis produced roughly between roughly 0.9 and 9 billion PBMCs. Per donor, three plates each were used for CD4 naive and CD4 memory, two for CD8 naive, and one for CD8 memory. To estimate repertoire size and how much clonotype sharing occurs between individuals, the study deeply sequenced the blood TCR repertoires of roughly 5 healthy adults.

Overall results and qualifications from the work: Estimated clonotype richness was generally larger for naive than for memory subsets. Incomplete sequencing was indicated by rarefaction of sorted-subset datasets, despite the large sequencing depth. Approximately 5% of naive CD4, around 3.5% of naive CD8, around 2.3% of memory CD4, and roughly 0.4% of memory CD8 clonotypes were shared across several donors. Based on pairwise subsampling, the degree of clonotype sharing among donors was expected to be affected by sequencing depth. Sampling was restricted to blood, and TCR repertoires in tissues likely differ from the TCR repertoires found in blood. The small number of donors limited the genetic and exposure-history diversity represented. Compared with non-shared clonotypes, clonotypes shared by all four sorted-subset donors had higher generation probabilities.

Spanning cysteine to phenylalanine, the CDR3 consists of 15 amino acids. CDR3 DNA only is kept here, 45 bases in frame from base 1. The germline V gene encodes CDR1 MNHEY and CDR2 SMNVEV (reference sequence). V lost 3 bases and J lost 2 bases; the stretch between them is 12 bases long. Using the deep immunoSEQ assay, multiplex PCR amplified TCR CDR3 regions from genomic DNA. Extracted genomic DNA from each cell subset was distributed evenly across all wells of several immunoSEQ 96-well plates, and each plate was treated as a replicate. For sorted subsets, about 200 ng genomic DNA, equal to some 28,000 T cell genomes, was loaded into each replicate PCR. Purified libraries were measured with a Qubit 3.0 fluorometer, size-checked on a Bioanalyzer 2100, and measured again with the KAPA Library Quantification kit. Every immunoSEQ 96-well plate was sequenced on a dedicated single-read 150-cycle Illumina NextSeq 550 flow cell. In the paper's pipeline: Because only junctional sequences without quality scores were contained in the immunoSEQ output, filtering matching that applied to full-length reads could not be performed. To assign V/J genes and CDR3, sequences were annotated against IMGT germline references using PyIR, a Python wrapper for IgBLAST v1.9. Reads were removed for weak V/J assignments (E-value above 1e-6), missing CDR3, stop codons, out-of-frame junctions, or ambiguous translated residues. A V3J clonotype was defined by an identical inferred V gene, J gene, and CDR3 amino acid sequence. To compute the percentage overlap between repertoires, the number of shared unique clonotypes was divided by the size of the smaller repertoire. RTK rarefaction, the Chao1 estimator, and Recon v2.1 estimates of unobserved clonotypes were used to assess repertoire richness. Generation probabilities for all TCRbeta clonotypes obtained by the gDNA method from four donors were computed using OLGA. Sourced from immuneACCESS, this table was stored by TCRdb with only in-frame sequences that have V and J called. A share of the clones is absent; for the studies checked, an unresolved V gene accounts for under half, and the remainder has no known explanation. D and trimming were read from the DNA, whereas the V and J calls and clone size are those reported in that table. Here the sample has about 1 million clones; 60% to 80% occur a single time. The ten largest account for roughly 1.5% of the sample.

About this clone itself: Which antigen it targets is not known. No much larger clone exists at a distance of one base, and base qualities are not known.

The donors were healthy, HIV-negative adults who had no recently reported acute infections or vaccinations. All donors were Caucasian adults living in Nashville, Tennessee, USA. CD4+ T cells were enriched by magnetic negative selection, after which naive cells were positively selected on CD45RA and the negative fraction was taken as the memory subset. After blood collection by leukapheresis, PBMCs were isolated using Ficoll-Histopaque density gradient centrifugation and then cryopreserved in the vapor phase of liquid nitrogen. Purity and quantity of every magnetically sorted T cell population were checked by analytical flow cytometry. From each sorted fraction, genomic DNA was isolated and quantified by UV absorbance on a Nanodrop 2000c.

The sequencing sample was made of memory CD4+ T cells sorted from blood. In light of the paper, this sample's cell subset or site label describes: CD45RA-negative fraction. This receptor was taken from a man in his late teens or twenties in good health. The receptor chain draws on TRBV27 and TRBJ2-3; the D gene cannot be resolved reliably. At the DNA level, the sequence is TGTGCCAGCAGTTTGATGGGGATCTCCACAGATACGCAGTATTTT. This is translated as CASSLMGISTDTQYF.